One sample yielded the 18 T cell receptor beta chains listed below, sequenced in a study of glioma-infiltrating T cells after dendritic cell vaccination. Method: immunoSEQ multiplex PCR; TCRdb's copy keeps in-frame clones and lacks some. The sample lists 98,000 or so clones, less than 90% occurring once. Regarding time point: after dendritic cell vaccination, including at tumor progression/relapse. The source was blood, collected after dendritic cell vaccination. These receptors came from a human donor with glioblastoma.

The rearrangement links TRBV30 to TRBJ1-6, with 8 bases fitting TRBD1. The germline CDR1 and CDR2 sequences are GTSNPN and SVGIG (reference sequence). Trimming took 6 bases from V and 3 from J; bases not matched to a gene: 1. The CDR3 is made up of 13 amino acids. The CDR3 sequence: CACTGGYNSPLHF. The CDR3 DNA reads as TGTGCCTGCACAGGGGGCTATAATTCACCCCTCCACTTT.

V usage is TRBV28 and J usage is TRBJ2-2; 11 bases fit TRBD2. With 7 bases clipped from V and 7 bases from J, the junction kept 8 bases outside the gene matches. Germline values: CDR1 MDHEN, CDR2 SYDVKM. This CDR3 has 15 amino acids. The CDR3 protein is CASNPTSGSHGELFF. In DNA, the CDR3 is TGTGCCAGCAACCCCACTAGCGGGAGTCACGGGGAGCTGTTTTTT.

The chain carries TRBV7-8 and TRBJ2-3, with D perhaps TRBD1 (6 bases). Germline V gene lookup returns CDR1 SGHVS and CDR2 FQNEAQ. V was clipped by 1 base and J by 3 bases, with 8 bases between them. This CDR3 has 14 residues. The CDR3 DNA is TGTGCCAGCAGCTTAGGGACAGCTACAGATACGCAGTATTTT. It is translated as CASSLGTATDTQYF. Full variable domain (outside the CDR3, taken from reference TRBV7-8 and TRBJ2-3): GAGVSQSPRYKVAKRGQDVALRCDPISGHVSLFWYQQALGQGPEFLTYFQNEAQLDKSGLPSDRFFAERPEGSVSTLKIQRTQQEDSAVYLCASSLGTATDTQYFGPGTRLTVL.

The chain uses TRBV6-1 and TRBJ1-5; D is unresolved. From germline, CDR1 is MNHNS and CDR2 SASEGT. The CDR3 has 13 residues. Trimming took 6 bases from V and 0 from J, leaving 6 bases between them. The DNA of the CDR3 is TGTGCCAGCAGCCGAGTTAGCAATCAGCCCCAGCATTTT. This gives the protein CASSRVSNQPQHF.

The chain has TRBV6-1 and TRBJ1-2, with D maybe TRBD1 (5 bases). Germline assignment: CDR1 MNHNS and CDR2 SASEGT. The CDR3 covers 14 residues. V was pared by 8 bases and J by 2 bases, with 15 bases between. The CDR3 DNA reads as TGTGCCAGCCAGGACCCCCCAGGGAACTATGGCTACACCTTC. Its translation is CASQDPPGNYGYTF.

This clone is a singleton in its sample. The genes are TRBV30 and TRBJ2-5; 11 nucleotides align to TRBD2. The J segment lost 4 bases and the V segment lost 0 bases, leaving 13 bases of the junction unmatched. The CDR3 sequence is 18 residues long. Germline V gene data show CDR1 as GTSNPN and CDR2 as SVGIG (reference sequence). The CDR3 DNA sequence: TGTGCCTGGAGTGTACAGCGTATAGCGGGAGGGCCGGGAGAGACCCAGTACTTC. Protein: CAWSVQRIAGGPGETQYF.

This rearrangement joins TRBV7-9 to TRBJ2-1, with 8 nucleotides matching TRBD1. CDR3 size: 18 residues. CDR1 is SEHNR and CDR2 is FQNEAQ in the germline V gene (reference sequence). V shed 0 bases and J 5 bases; nucleotides not matched to a gene: 12. The chain's CDR3 is CASSLAGFGQGPHNEQFF. In nucleotides, the CDR3 is TGTGCCAGCAGCTTAGCGGGGTTTGGACAGGGTCCTCACAATGAGCAGTTCTTC.

The V and J genes are TRBV29-1 and TRBJ1-1, with D uncertain. V was cut by 7 bases and J by 5 bases, with 14 bases left in between. Germline V gives CDR1 SQVTM, CDR2 ANQGSEA. This CDR3 region has 12 residues. The CDR3 region has the DNA TGCAGCGCTGCAGGTAGTAATACTGAAGCTTTCTTT. Residues: CSAAGSNTEAFF.

In regard to this clone: The conserved closing phenylalanine or tryptophan is absent in this CDR3, likely reflecting a read error. It is unclear where the CDR3 begins or ends on the DNA, so no DNA is shown, and the CDR3 is as TCRdb lists it. The chain recombines TRBV6-5 with TRBJ2-3; TRBD1 is the table's D call and was not checked against the DNA. Germline CDR1 reads MNHEY; CDR2 reads SVGAGI. The CDR3 sequence runs 13 residues, both termini included. CDR3 region: CASRDAGTGPGVV.

This clone turned up a few times. V is TRBV6-1 and J is TRBJ2-2; possible D gene TRBD1, 6 bases. This CDR3 region has 14 residues. Trimming stripped 6 bases from V and 4 bases from J, with 12 bases between. CDR1 is MNHNS and CDR2 is SASEGT in the germline V gene. The CDR3 sequence is CASRSTGFTGELFF. The CDR3 coding sequence is TGTGCCAGCAGATCCACAGGGTTCACCGGGGAGCTGTTTTTT.

The chain uses TRBV5-1 and TRBJ2-1; TRBD2 matches at 9 bases. CDR3 length: 16 amino acids. The V gene's germline CDR1 is SGHRS and CDR2 YFSETQ. V lost 0 bases, J lost 4 bases, and 5 bases stayed unmatched. The CDR3 nucleotides read TGCGCCAGCAGCTTGGCCGGGACTAGCCGATACAATGAGCAGTTCTTC. Residues: CASSLAGTSRYNEQFF.

The J gene is TRBJ2-7, the V gene TRBV7-8, with D uncertain. The CDR3 loop spans 13 amino acids. V was shortened by 3 bases and J by 1 base, with 7 bases between the two germline ends. Germline lookup yields CDR1 SGHVS and CDR2 FQNEAQ. CDR3 sequence: CASSFAPSYEQYF. The CDR3 DNA reads as TGTGCCAGCAGCTTCGCGCCTTCCTACGAGCAGTACTTC.

The chain employs TRBV23-1 and TRBJ2-7; the D is unclear. TRBV23-1 is labeled an ORF, and its function is uncertain. The CDR3 totals 15 residues. Trimming shortened V by 7 bases and J by 4 bases, and 20 bases separated the two germline ends. The CDR3 here is CASKPAYSKGYEQYF. The CDR3 DNA is TGCGCCAGCAAGCCAGCGTATTCTAAAGGATACGAGCAGTACTTC.

The J gene is TRBJ2-1, the V gene TRBV7-2; 7 positions agree with TRBD2. The CDR3 spans 11 residues. The germline V gene has CDR1 SGHTA and CDR2 FQGNSA. J gave up 9 bases and V 5 bases, and 1 base lay outside the gene matches. CDR3 DNA sequence: TGTGCCAGCAGCCCGGGGGGTGAGCAGTTCTTC. This encodes CASSPGGEQFF.

The J gene is TRBJ2-3, the V gene TRBV5-1; D gene unclear. The length of the CDR3 is 16 residues. The germline V gene has CDR1 SGHRS and CDR2 YFSETQ. Deletions cut 7 bases from V and 2 bases from J, with 20 bases between. The CDR3 reads CASAWVRGTDTDTQYF. CDR3 nucleotides: TGCGCCAGCGCCTGGGTAAGAGGTACGGACACAGATACGCAGTATTTT.

The chain uses TRBV30 and TRBJ1-2; the D gene is possibly TRBD1 (6 bases). Looked up from germline, CDR1 is GTSNPN and CDR2 is SVGIG (reference sequence). V shed 0 bases and J shed 2 bases, with 13 bases lying between them. The CDR3 has 15 residues. The DNA for the CDR3 is TGTGCCTGGAGTGTACTCCAGACAGGAAACTATGGCTACACCTTC. The encoded protein is CAWSVLQTGNYGYTF.

This rearrangement joins TRBV5-6 to TRBJ1-4; 7 bases are shared with TRBD1. The CDR3 spans 16 residues. V trimming: 4 bases; J trimming: 4 bases; junction bases outside the gene matches: 10. Germline loops: CDR1 SGHDT, CDR2 YYEEEE. This CDR3 is CASSPFADRLNEKLFF. In DNA form, the CDR3 reads TGTGCCAGCAGCCCCTTCGCGGACAGGCTTAATGAAAAACTGTTTTTT. Looking up the rest from reference TRBV5-6 and TRBJ1-4 gives the full variable domain: DAGVTQSPTHLIKTRGQQVTLRCSPKSGHDTVSWYQQALGQGPQFIFQYYEEEERQRGNFPDRFSGHQFPNYSSELNVNALLLGDSALYLCASSPFADRLNEKLFFGSGTQLSVL.

This sequence joins TRBV19 and TRBJ1-1; D remains unclear. This CDR3 region has 13 residues. V lost 1 base and J 1 base, leaving 4 bases between the germline ends. The germline gives CDR1 LNHDA, CDR2 SQIVND (reference sequence). The CDR3 bases are TGTGCCAGTAGTATAGGGAGGAACACTGAAGCTTTCTTT. Protein sequence: CASSIGRNTEAFF.